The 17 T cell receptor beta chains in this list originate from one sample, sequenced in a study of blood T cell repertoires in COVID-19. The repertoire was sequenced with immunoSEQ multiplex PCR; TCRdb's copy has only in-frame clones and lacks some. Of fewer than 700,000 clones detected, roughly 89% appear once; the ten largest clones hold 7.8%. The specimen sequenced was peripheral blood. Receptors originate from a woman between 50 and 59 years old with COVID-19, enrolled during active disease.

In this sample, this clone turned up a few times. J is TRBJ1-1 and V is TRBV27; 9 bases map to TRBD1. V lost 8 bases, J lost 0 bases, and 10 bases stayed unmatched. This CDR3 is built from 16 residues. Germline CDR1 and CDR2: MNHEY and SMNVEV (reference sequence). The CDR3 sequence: CASQPGTGTMNTEAFF. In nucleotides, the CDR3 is TGTGCCAGCCAGCCCGGGACAGGGACCATGAACACTGAAGCTTTCTTT.

The CDR3 region is CASSPAHQGANEQYF. CDR3 in DNA: TGCGCCAGCAGTCCGGCGCACCAGGGGGCCAACGAGCAGTACTTC. The chain recombines TRBV23-1 with TRBJ2-7, with 8 bases matching TRBD1. TRBV23-1 is placed among ORFs of uncertain function. This CDR3 has 15 amino acids. Germline trimming cut 4 bases from V and 5 bases from J; bases unmatched to any gene: 10.

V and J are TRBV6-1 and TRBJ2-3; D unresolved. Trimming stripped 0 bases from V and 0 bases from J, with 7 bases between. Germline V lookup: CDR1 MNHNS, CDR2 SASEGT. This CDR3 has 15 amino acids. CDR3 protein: CASSEASLSTDTQYF. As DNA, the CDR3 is TGTGCCAGCAGTGAAGCGAGTCTTAGCACAGATACGCAGTATTTT.

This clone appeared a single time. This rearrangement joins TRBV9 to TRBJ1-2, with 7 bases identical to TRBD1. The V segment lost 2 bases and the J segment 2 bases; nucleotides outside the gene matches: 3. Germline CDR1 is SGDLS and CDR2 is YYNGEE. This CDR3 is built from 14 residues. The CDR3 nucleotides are TGTGCCAGCAGCGTGGGACAGACCAACTATGGCTACACCTTC. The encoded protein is CASSVGQTNYGYTF. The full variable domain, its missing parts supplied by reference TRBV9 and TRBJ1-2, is DSGVTQTPKHLITATGQRVTLRCSPRSGDLSVYWYQQSLDQGLQFLIQYYNGEERAKGNILERFSAQQFPDLHSELNLSSLELGDSALYFCASSVGQTNYGYTFGSGTRLTVV.

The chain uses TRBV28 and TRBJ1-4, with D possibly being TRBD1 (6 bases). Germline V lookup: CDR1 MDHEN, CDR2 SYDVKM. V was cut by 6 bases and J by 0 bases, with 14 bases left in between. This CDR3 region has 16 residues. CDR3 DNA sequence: TGTGCCAGCAGCCCATACGGGACATCAACTAATGAAAAACTGTTTTTT. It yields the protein CASSPYGTSTNEKLFF.

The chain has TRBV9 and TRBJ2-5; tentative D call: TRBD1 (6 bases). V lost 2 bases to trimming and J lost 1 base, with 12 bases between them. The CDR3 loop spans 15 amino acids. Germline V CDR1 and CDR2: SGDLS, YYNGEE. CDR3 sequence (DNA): TGTGCCAGCAGCGTCTCAGGGGCTCCCCAAGAGACCCAGTACTTC. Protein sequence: CASSVSGAPQETQYF.

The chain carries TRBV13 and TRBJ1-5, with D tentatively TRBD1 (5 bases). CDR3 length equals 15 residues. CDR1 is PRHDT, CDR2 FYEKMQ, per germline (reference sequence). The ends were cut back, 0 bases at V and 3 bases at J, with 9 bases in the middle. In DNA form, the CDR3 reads TGTGCCAGCAGCTTAGGCCGACAGACCAATCAGCCCCAGCATTTT. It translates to CASSLGRQTNQPQHF.

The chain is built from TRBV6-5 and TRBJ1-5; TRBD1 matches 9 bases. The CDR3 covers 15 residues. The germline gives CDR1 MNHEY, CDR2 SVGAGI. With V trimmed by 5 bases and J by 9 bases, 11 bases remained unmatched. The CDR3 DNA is TGTGCCAGCAGTACCGGGACAGGGACCGGTTGGCCCCAGCATTTT. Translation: CASSTGTGTGWPQHF.

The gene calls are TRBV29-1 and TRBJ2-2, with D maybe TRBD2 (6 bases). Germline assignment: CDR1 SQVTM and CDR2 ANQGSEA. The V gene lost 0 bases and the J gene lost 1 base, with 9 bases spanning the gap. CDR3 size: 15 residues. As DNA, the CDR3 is TGCAGCGTTGAAGACGCGGAGGGGAACACCGGGGAGCTGTTTTTT. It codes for CSVEDAEGNTGELFF.

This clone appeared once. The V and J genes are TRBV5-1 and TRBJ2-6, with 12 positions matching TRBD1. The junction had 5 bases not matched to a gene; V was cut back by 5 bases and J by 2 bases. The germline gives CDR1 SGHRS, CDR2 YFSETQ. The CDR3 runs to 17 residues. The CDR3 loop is CASSQGQGAPGANVLTF. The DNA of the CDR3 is TGCGCCAGCAGTCAGGGACAGGGGGCCCCTGGGGCCAACGTCCTGACTTTC.

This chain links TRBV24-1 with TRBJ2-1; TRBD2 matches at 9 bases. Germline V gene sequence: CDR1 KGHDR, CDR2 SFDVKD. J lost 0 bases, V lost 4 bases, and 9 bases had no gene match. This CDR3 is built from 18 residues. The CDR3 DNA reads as TGTGCCACCAGTGACTCCCGACTAGCGGAGGGCTCCTACAATGAGCAGTTCTTC. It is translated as CATSDSRLAEGSYNEQFF.

DNA for the CDR3: TGTGCCAGCAGCTTAGATCGTCAGGATGAGCAGTTCTTC. Its translation is CASSLDRQDEQFF. The gene calls are TRBV11-2 and TRBJ2-1; D is undetermined. Germline CDR1 reads SGHAT; CDR2 reads FQNNGV. V lost 0 bases to trimming and J lost 8 bases, with 8 bases between them. This CDR3 contains 13 residues.

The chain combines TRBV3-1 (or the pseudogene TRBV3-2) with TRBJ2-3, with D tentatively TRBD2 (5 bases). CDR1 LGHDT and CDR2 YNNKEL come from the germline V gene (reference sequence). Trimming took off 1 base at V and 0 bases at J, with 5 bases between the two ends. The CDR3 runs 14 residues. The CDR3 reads CASSQGTSTDTQYF. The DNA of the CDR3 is TGTGCCAGCAGCCAAGGGACTAGCACAGATACGCAGTATTTT.

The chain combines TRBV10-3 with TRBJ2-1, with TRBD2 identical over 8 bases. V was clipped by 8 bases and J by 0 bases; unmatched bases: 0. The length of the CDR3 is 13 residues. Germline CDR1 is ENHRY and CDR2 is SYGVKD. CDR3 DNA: TGTGCCATCGCGGGGGGCTCCTACAATGAGCAGTTCTTC. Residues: CAIAGGSYNEQFF.

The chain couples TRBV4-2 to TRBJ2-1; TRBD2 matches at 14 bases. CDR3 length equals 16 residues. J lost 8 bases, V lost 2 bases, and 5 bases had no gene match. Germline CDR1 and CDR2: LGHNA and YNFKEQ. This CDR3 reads CASSQPTSGGADEQFF. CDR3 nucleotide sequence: TGTGCCAGCAGCCAACCGACTAGCGGGGGGGCGGATGAGCAGTTCTTC.

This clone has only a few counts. The CDR3 DNA is TGTGCCAGTAGTATATCGCAGGGGGCGGGCATTGGCTACACCTTC. Translated: CASSISQGAGIGYTF. The chain joins TRBV19 to TRBJ1-2; 8 bases are a match to TRBD1. V was pared by 2 bases and J by 7 bases, with 9 bases of the junction left unmatched. Germline V gives CDR1 LNHDA, CDR2 SQIVND (reference sequence). The CDR3 covers 15 residues. Filled out from reference TRBV19 and TRBJ1-2, the complete variable domain reads DGGITQSPKYLFRKEGQNVTLSCEQNLNHDAMYWYRQDPGQGLRLIYYSQIVNDFQKGDIAEGYSVSREKKESFPLTVTSAQKNPTAFYLCASSISQGAGIGYTFGSGTRLTVV.

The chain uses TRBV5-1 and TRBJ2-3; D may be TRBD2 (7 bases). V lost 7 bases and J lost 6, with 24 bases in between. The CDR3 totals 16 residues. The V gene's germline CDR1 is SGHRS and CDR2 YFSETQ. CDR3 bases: TGCGCCAGCCGCCAGCGCGGGGGCCCCGAACGGGATACGCAGTATTTT. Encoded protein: CASRQRGGPERDTQYF.